This TCR beta chain was recorded in a study of radiotherapy plus CTLA-4 blockade in lung cancer. Profiling relied on immunoSEQ multiplex PCR, and the TCRdb table lists in-frame clones only, not all of them. This table holds about 86,000 clones, around 83% found once. Germline CDR1 and CDR2: MNHNY and SVGAGI (reference sequence). V shed 7 bases and J 0 bases; nucleotides not matched to a gene: 4. This CDR3 has 16 residues. Notes on the study in general: Tumor-origin TCR clones grew in blood after radiotherapy plus ipilimumab.

Regarding this clone: The antigen is not known.

The sample in question was peripheral blood, obtained from a patient treated with radiotherapy plus ipilimumab. The J gene is TRBJ2-2, the V gene TRBV6-6; TRBD2 aligns across 11 bases. The receptor's source is a human donor with non-small cell lung cancer who had stable disease on radiotherapy plus ipilimumab. The CDR3 bases are TGTGCCAGCAACCTAGCGGGGGGCGCGAACACCGGGGAGCTGTTTTTT. It translates to CASNLAGGANTGELFF.